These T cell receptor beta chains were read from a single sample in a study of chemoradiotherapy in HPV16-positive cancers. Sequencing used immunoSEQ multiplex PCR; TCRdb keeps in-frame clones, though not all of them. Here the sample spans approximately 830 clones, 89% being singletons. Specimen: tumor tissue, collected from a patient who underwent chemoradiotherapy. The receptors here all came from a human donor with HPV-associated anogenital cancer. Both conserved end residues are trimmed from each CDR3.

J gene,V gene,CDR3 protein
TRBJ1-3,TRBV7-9,ASSLSASSGNTIY
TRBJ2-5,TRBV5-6,ASSLNLETQY
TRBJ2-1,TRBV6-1,ASSGAEYNEQF
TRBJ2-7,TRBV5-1,ASSLPSYEQY
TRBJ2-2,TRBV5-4,ASSRDFNTGELF
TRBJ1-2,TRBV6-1,ASSEKGRINYGYT
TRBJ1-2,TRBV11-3,ASSLGNSGDYGYT
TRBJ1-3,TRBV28,ASSSRNSGNTIY
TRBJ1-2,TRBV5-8,ASSVQGLYGYT
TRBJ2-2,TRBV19,ASSISWGRSNTGELF
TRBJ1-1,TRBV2,AIPLGVTQAEAF
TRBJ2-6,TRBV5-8,ASSLGRGLIPRRANVLT
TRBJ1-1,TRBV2,ASTVQLNTEAF
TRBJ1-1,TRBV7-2,ASSLVTEAF
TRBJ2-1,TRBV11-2,ASSLDAGTNEQF
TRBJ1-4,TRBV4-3,ASSQSSSLRAEKLF
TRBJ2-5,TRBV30,AWSQRERETQY
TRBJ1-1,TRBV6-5,ASSWGQGRSAF
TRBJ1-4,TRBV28,ASNPGGVTNEKLF
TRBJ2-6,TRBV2,ASSEGGVSGANVLT
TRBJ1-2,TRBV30,AWHPVLSARRGSNYGYT
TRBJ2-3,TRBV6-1,ASRGTGWKDTQY
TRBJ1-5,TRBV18,ASQDQPQH
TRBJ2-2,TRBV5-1,ASSLDHNTGELF
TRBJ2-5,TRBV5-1,ASSLGSVSQETQY
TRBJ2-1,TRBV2,ASKTAVSSYNEQF
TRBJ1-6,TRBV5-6,ASSLTGGNSPLH
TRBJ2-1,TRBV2,ASQSYNEQF
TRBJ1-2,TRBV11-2,ASSLDRGQGYT
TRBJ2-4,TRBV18,ASSQGGIAKNIQY
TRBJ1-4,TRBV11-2,ASSLIQGGEKLF
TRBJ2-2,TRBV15,ATSSDLDTGELF
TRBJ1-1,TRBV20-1,RGGKNTEAF
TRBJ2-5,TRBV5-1,ASSSGYGETQY
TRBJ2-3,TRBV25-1,ASSADRDIDTQY
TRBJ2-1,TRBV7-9,ASSPSRLAGTYNEQF
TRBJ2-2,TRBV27,ASSSPHLNTGELF
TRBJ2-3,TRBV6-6,ASTMTETDTQY
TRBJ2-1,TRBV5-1,ASSLMAGGGNEQF
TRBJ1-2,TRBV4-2,ASSQESGAGIYGYT
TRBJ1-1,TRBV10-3,AISPTGTYTEAF
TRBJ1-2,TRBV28,AAGTSDRPFYGYT
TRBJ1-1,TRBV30,ARGEGPNTEAF
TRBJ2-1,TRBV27,ASSMTPPEQF
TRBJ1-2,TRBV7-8,ASSLLTTAYGYT
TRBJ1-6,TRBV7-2,ASSPEPESPLH
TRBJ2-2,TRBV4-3,ASSRFTGELF
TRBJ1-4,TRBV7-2,ASSLSQGGSEKLF
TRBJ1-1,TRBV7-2,ASSLGGTRYTEAF
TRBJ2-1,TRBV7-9,ASSPTSLAYNEQF
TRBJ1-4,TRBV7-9,ASSPPGTGYEKLF